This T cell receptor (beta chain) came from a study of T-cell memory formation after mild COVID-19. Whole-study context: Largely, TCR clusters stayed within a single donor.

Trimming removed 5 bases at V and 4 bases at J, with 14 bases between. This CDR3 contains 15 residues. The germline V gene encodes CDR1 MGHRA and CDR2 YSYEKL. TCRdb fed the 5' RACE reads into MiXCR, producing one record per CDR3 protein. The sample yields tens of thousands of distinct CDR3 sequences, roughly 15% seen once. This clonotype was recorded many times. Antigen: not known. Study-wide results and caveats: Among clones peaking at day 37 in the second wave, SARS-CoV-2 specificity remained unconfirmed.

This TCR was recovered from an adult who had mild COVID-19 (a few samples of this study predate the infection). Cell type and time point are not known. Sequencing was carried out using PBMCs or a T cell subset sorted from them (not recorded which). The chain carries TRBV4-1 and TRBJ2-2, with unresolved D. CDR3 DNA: TGCGCCAGCAGCTTCAGGTTGTCGGGCACCGGGGAGCTGTTTTTT. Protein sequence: CASSFRLSGTGELFF.